Each of the 32 T cell receptor beta chains below was sequenced from the same sample in a study of blood T cell repertoires in COVID-19. Some clones are missing from TCRdb's copy, which holds only in-frame ones; the method was immunoSEQ multiplex PCR. This sample carries around 230,000 clones, roughly 84% of them seen once, and the ten largest clones take 2% to 2.5%. Sample: peripheral blood. The receptors originated from a man aged 35 to 55 who had recovered from COVID-19.

The table lists this clone with a few counts. The gene calls are TRBV9 and TRBJ1-2; 9 bases are shared with TRBD1. Germline CDR1 and CDR2: SGDLS and YYNGEE. V dropped 4 bases and J dropped 8; count of bases not matched to a gene: 6. This CDR3 contains 13 residues. CDR3 protein: CASSPPGTGGYTF. CDR3 coding DNA: TGTGCCAGCAGCCCCCCCGGGACAGGGGGCTACACCTTC.

The gene calls are TRBV4-3 and TRBJ1-2, with 8 nucleotides matching TRBD1. The CDR3 runs to 15 residues. The germline V gene has CDR1 LGHNA and CDR2 YSLEER. V was clipped by 0 bases and J by 9 bases; unmatched bases: 9. The CDR3 nucleotides read TGCGCCAGCAGCCAAGATCTCGGACAGGGTGGAAGCTACACCTTC. Amino acid sequence: CASSQDLGQGGSYTF.

This clone was seen just once. V is TRBV6-5 and J is TRBJ1-4; D possibly corresponds to TRBD1 (6 bases). The CDR3 totals 13 residues. V was clipped by 3 bases and J by 7 bases, with 9 bases between them. Germline CDR1 reads MNHEY; CDR2 reads SVGAGI. The CDR3 spells CASSYNRAEKLFF. CDR3 DNA: TGTGCCAGCAGTTATAACAGGGCTGAAAAACTGTTTTTT.

The chain is built from TRBV6-1 and TRBJ1-2; 8 bases align to TRBD1. The J segment lost 8 bases and the V segment lost 5 bases, leaving 7 bases of the junction unmatched. The CDR3 is 13 amino acids. The germline V gene encodes CDR1 MNHNS and CDR2 SASEGT. For the CDR3, the DNA is TGTGCCAGCAGTTCAACAGGGGGAGTAGGCTACACCTTC. Residues: CASSSTGGVGYTF.

The chain is built from TRBV5-1 and TRBJ1-6; TRBD1 matches at 9 bases. Germline CDR1 reads SGHRS; CDR2 reads YFSETQ. This CDR3 is built from 16 residues. With V trimmed by 4 bases and J by 15 bases, 17 bases remained unmatched. The CDR3 DNA reads TGCGCCAGCAGCCCGGTACGACAGGGGGTCACTGAGAGCCTCCACTTT. Protein product: CASSPVRQGVTESLHF.

This clone was seen once. The chain uses TRBV5-5 and TRBJ2-3; D remains unclear. Trimming cost V 0 bases and J 3 bases, with 8 bases left between them. The CDR3 consists of 14 residues. CDR1 is SGHKS and CDR2 is YYEKEE in the germline V gene (reference sequence). CDR3 coding DNA: TGTGCCAGCAGCTTGGTACAAGTGACAGATACGCAGTATTTT. Translated: CASSLVQVTDTQYF.

The rearrangement links TRBV30 to TRBJ2-7; 7 nucleotides agree with TRBD1. The CDR3 sequence is 12 residues long. Losses at the gene ends were 1 base for V and 6 bases for J; bases not matched to a gene: 3. Germline V gene lookup returns CDR1 GTSNPN and CDR2 SVGIG (reference sequence). The CDR3 here is CAWSEQGFEQYF. CDR3 DNA: TGTGCCTGGAGTGAACAGGGGTTCGAGCAGTACTTC. Full variable domain (remainder filled in from reference TRBV30 and TRBJ2-7): SQTIHQWPATLVQPVGSPLSLECTVEGTSNPNLYWYRQAAGRGLQLLFYSVGIGQISSEVPQNLSASRPQDRQFILSSKKLLLSDSGFYLCAWSEQGFEQYFGPGTRLTVT.

The chain combines TRBV4-1 with TRBJ1-2; 7 nucleotides line up with TRBD1. V was clipped by 1 base and J by 8 bases; unmatched bases: 7. The CDR3 length is 14 residues. The germline gives CDR1 MGHRA, CDR2 YSYEKL. The CDR3 loop is CASSQADRVLGYTF. Written as DNA, the CDR3 is TGCGCCAGCAGCCAAGCCGACAGGGTTTTGGGCTACACCTTC.

This chain uses TRBV5-5 with TRBJ2-3, with 8 bases that match TRBD1. Trimming cost V 1 base and J 4 bases; bases outside gene matches: 8. The CDR3 length is 16 residues. Per germline, CDR1 SGHKS and CDR2 YYEKEE (reference sequence). Written as DNA, the CDR3 is TGTGCCAGCAGCTTGTTGGCAGGGGGCATCGCAGATACGCAGTATTTT. Protein product: CASSLLAGGIADTQYF.

This clone has just a few counts. The chain combines TRBV5-5 with TRBJ2-6, with D maybe TRBD1 (6 bases). The germline V gene encodes CDR1 SGHKS and CDR2 YYEKEE (reference sequence). The germline V and J ends were trimmed by 5 bases and 1 base, with 13 bases remaining between them. CDR3 length equals 16 residues. The CDR3 sequence: CASSPGVSSGANVLTF. The CDR3 DNA reads TGTGCCAGCAGTCCAGGGGTCAGTTCTGGGGCCAACGTCCTGACTTTC. Filled out from reference TRBV5-5 and TRBJ2-6, the complete variable domain reads DAGVTQSPTHLIKTRGQQVTLRCSPISGHKSVSWYQQVLGQGPQFIFQYYEKEERGRGNFPDRFSARQFPNYSSELNVNALLLGDSALYLCASSPGVSSGANVLTFGAGSRLTVL.

This sequence joins TRBV5-6 and TRBJ1-1; 8 nucleotides match TRBD1. Germline V CDR1 and CDR2: SGHDT, YYEEEE. V was clipped by 1 base and J by 8 bases; unmatched bases: 7. The CDR3 loop spans 14 amino acids. In nucleotides, the CDR3 is TGTGCCAGCAGCTTGTTGGGACAGGCTGCCGAAGCTTTCTTT. Translation gives CASSLLGQAAEAFF.

This sequence joins TRBV6-2 or TRBV6-3 and TRBJ2-3; 9 nucleotides match TRBD2. Germline values: CDR1 MNHEY, CDR2 SVGEGT. The CDR3 has 14 residues. Trimming at V came to 5 bases and at J to 6 bases, leaving 6 bases not matched to a gene. CDR3 region: CASSPGTSIDTQYF. The CDR3 nucleotides read TGTGCCAGCAGTCCAGGGACTAGCATTGATACGCAGTATTTT.

The chain links TRBV20-1 to TRBJ1-4, with no clear D. This CDR3 is 14 amino acids long. Germline V CDR1 and CDR2: DFQATT, SNEGSKA (reference sequence). Trimming left V 3 bases short and J 5 bases short, with 13 bases between. The CDR3 nucleotides are TGCAGTGCTAGTCTTGGCCGATCAAATGAAAAACTGTTTTTT. It codes for CSASLGRSNEKLFF.

The rearrangement links TRBV5-5 to TRBJ1-1, with a tentative D call TRBD1 (5 bases). Germline CDR1 and CDR2: SGHKS and YYEKEE (reference sequence). The CDR3 has 13 amino acids. CDR3 coding DNA: TGTGCAAGAACCGCGGGGCTAAACACTGAAGCTTTCTTT. Amino acid sequence: CARTAGLNTEAFF.

This chain joins TRBV4-1 and TRBJ1-5, with D unresolved. The CDR3 spans 14 residues. V dropped 2 bases and J dropped 7 bases, with 12 bases sitting between them. CDR1 MGHRA and CDR2 YSYEKL come from the germline V gene. For the CDR3, the DNA is TGCGCCAGCAGCCAATTCAGGTCTGAACAGCCCCAGCATTTT. This codes for CASSQFRSEQPQHF.

CDR3 in DNA: TGTGCCAGCAGCCTAGGGACAGTGGACGAGCAGTACTTC. It yields the protein CASSLGTVDEQYF. The rearrangement uses TRBV3-1 (or the pseudogene TRBV3-2) and TRBJ2-7; 7 nucleotides line up with TRBD1. CDR1 is LGHDT, CDR2 YNNKEL, per germline (reference sequence). The V segment lost 4 bases and the J segment 5 bases; nucleotides outside the gene matches: 5. The CDR3 totals 13 residues.

V usage is TRBV13 and J usage is TRBJ1-2; D not resolved. The CDR3 sequence is 12 residues long. Germline CDR1 and CDR2: PRHDT and FYEKMQ (reference sequence). Trimming cost V 6 bases and J 7 bases, with 12 bases left between them. CDR3 nucleotides: TGTGCCAGCAGATCGGGGAAGGGTGGCTACACCTTC. Its protein product is CASRSGKGGYTF.

For the CDR3, the DNA is TGTGCCATCAGTGAGTCGTTGGGCCAAAACACAGATACGCAGTATTTT. It translates to CAISESLGQNTDTQYF. This sequence joins TRBV10-3 and TRBJ2-3, with D unclear. The V end lost 0 bases, the J end lost 2 bases, and 12 bases lay between the germline ends. This CDR3 is 16 amino acids long. The germline CDR1 and CDR2 sequences are ENHRY and SYGVKD.

This chain joins TRBV19 and TRBJ1-1; D might be TRBD1 (5 bases). V was clipped by 9 bases and J by 0 bases, with 14 bases between them. This CDR3 is built from 14 residues. Germline CDR1 reads LNHDA; CDR2 reads SQIVND (reference sequence). Written as DNA, the CDR3 is TGTGCCAGCCAGGGCCTGGGAATGAACACTGAAGCTTTCTTT. It codes for CASQGLGMNTEAFF.

The chain is built from TRBV4-1 and TRBJ2-5; a possible D gene is TRBD1 (6 bases). Germline V lookup: CDR1 MGHRA, CDR2 YSYEKL. This CDR3 spans 15 amino acids. V was trimmed by 1 base and J by 4 bases, leaving 13 bases between them. CDR3 sequence: CASSQAGVRGETQYF. DNA of the CDR3: TGCGCCAGCAGCCAAGCAGGGGTTCGCGGAGAGACCCAGTACTTC.

V usage is TRBV25-1 and J usage is TRBJ2-2; 9 positions match TRBD1. This CDR3 has 15 amino acids. Germline assignment: CDR1 MGHDK and CDR2 SYGVNS. The junction had 11 bases not matched to a gene; V was cut back by 10 bases and J by 5 bases. This CDR3 reads CATLRRDRETGELFF. CDR3 nucleotides: TGTGCCACCCTTCGCCGGGACAGGGAAACCGGGGAGCTGTTTTTT. The variable domain in full, with the rest retrieved from reference TRBV25-1 and TRBJ2-2, is EADIYQTPRYLVIGTGKKITLECSQTMGHDKMYWYQQDPGMELHLIHYSYGVNSTEKGDLSSESTVSRIRTEHFPLTLESARPSHTSQYLCATLRRDRETGELFFGEGSRLTVL.

For the CDR3, the DNA is TGTGCCAGCAGTTTATTTACCGGGACAGGGAACACTGAAGCTTTCTTT. Amino acid sequence: CASSLFTGTGNTEAFF. The chain joins TRBV27 to TRBJ1-1, with TRBD1 identical over 8 bases. Germline loops: CDR1 MNHEY, CDR2 SMNVEV (reference sequence). This CDR3 spans 16 amino acids. J was trimmed by 1 base and V by 1 base; bases with no gene match: 5.

V gene TRBV7-8 combines with J gene TRBJ2-2; 7 bases are a match to TRBD2. This CDR3 spans 15 amino acids. Trimming removed 8 bases from V and 3 bases from J; junction bases left unmatched: 9. CDR1 is SGHVS and CDR2 is FQNEAQ in the germline V gene. The CDR3, as DNA: TGTGCCAGCTCCGGGCTAGCGGACTACACCGGGGAGCTGTTTTTT. This encodes CASSGLADYTGELFF.

The chain joins TRBV2 to TRBJ1-5; D is perhaps TRBD1 (5 bases). CDR1 is SNHLY and CDR2 is FYNNEI in the germline V gene. The CDR3 runs to 14 residues. V shed 4 bases and J shed 7 bases, with 14 bases lying between them. The CDR3 here is CASSVGGRGQPQHF. The CDR3 nucleotides read TGTGCCAGCAGTGTCGGGGGACGGGGCCAGCCCCAGCATTTT.

This chain links TRBV12-2 with TRBJ2-7; the DNA was not used to check the table's D call, TRBD1. TRBV12-2 is given as a pseudogene. The length of the CDR3 is 18 residues. The CDR3 nucleotides read TGTGCAAGTCGCTCAACCCCCCCCGACAGTTCCCTCGGATACGAGCAGTACTTC. Residues: CASRSTPPDSSLGYEQYF.

In its sample, this clone was seen a few times. This sample also contains other DNA sequences that code for the same CDR3. This chain connects TRBV27 to TRBJ1-2; D remains ambiguous. The germline V gene has CDR1 MNHEY and CDR2 SMNVEV (reference sequence). The CDR3 totals 13 residues. Deletions cut 1 base from V and 1 base from J, with 4 bases between. The CDR3 DNA is TGTGCCAGCAGTTTATATCGTAACTATGGCTACACCTTC. Translation gives CASSLYRNYGYTF.

V usage is TRBV5-1 and J usage is TRBJ2-6, with 7 bases lining up with TRBD1. The V segment lost 3 bases and the J segment 1 base; nucleotides outside the gene matches: 1. The CDR3 has 15 residues. The germline gives CDR1 SGHRS, CDR2 YFSETQ. CDR3 amino acids: CASSSTGSGANVLTF. In nucleotides, the CDR3 is TGCGCCAGCAGCTCGACAGGGTCTGGGGCCAACGTCCTGACTTTC.

This sequence joins TRBV10-3 and TRBJ2-5; 13 nucleotides line up with TRBD2. CDR1 ENHRY and CDR2 SYGVKD come from the germline V gene. The CDR3 extends over 17 amino acids. Unmatched junction bases numbered 8, after V lost 2 bases and J lost 5 bases. CDR3 protein: CAISEGGTSGKGETQYF. DNA of the CDR3: TGTGCCATCAGTGAGGGGGGGACTAGCGGGAAGGGTGAGACCCAGTACTTC.

V gene TRBV5-6 combines with J gene TRBJ2-7; 15 bases align to TRBD2. Germline V gene data show CDR1 as SGHDT and CDR2 as YYEEEE. This CDR3 contains 18 residues. V shed 4 bases, J shed 0 bases, and the junction held 8 bases outside the gene matches. In DNA, the CDR3 is TGTGCCAGCAGCGGGGGACTAGCGGGAGGAATTAGCTCCTACGAGCAGTACTTC. Translating it yields CASSGGLAGGISSYEQYF.

The rearrangement links TRBV6-2 or TRBV6-3 to TRBJ2-7; 9 nucleotides agree with TRBD1. Germline V gives CDR1 MNHEY, CDR2 SVGEGT. V dropped 0 bases and J dropped 1; count of bases not matched to a gene: 10. The CDR3 has 18 amino acids. Here the CDR3 reads CASSYSLGPGQGSYEQYF. The CDR3 nucleotides are TGTGCCAGCAGTTACTCGTTAGGACCGGGACAGGGATCCTACGAGCAGTACTTC.

This chain uses TRBV18 with TRBJ2-7, with 8 bases matching TRBD1. The junction had 9 bases not matched to a gene; V was cut back by 3 bases and J by 8 bases. Germline V gene lookup returns CDR1 KGHSH and CDR2 LQKENI. This CDR3 is built from 14 residues. As DNA, the CDR3 is TGTGCCAGCTCACCGGGCGGACAGGGTGGCAAGCAGTACTTC. This codes for CASSPGGQGGKQYF.

The genes are TRBV29-1 and TRBJ1-2, with D possibly matching TRBD1 (6 bases). Germline V gene data show CDR1 as SQVTM and CDR2 as ANQGSEA. The V end lost 3 bases, the J end lost 2 bases, and 13 bases lay between the germline ends. This CDR3 is built from 14 residues. The CDR3 DNA follows: TGCAGCGTTGAGGCAGGGGCGGAGAACTATGGCTACACCTTC. It specifies CSVEAGAENYGYTF. Complete variable domain (other parts from reference TRBV29-1 and TRBJ1-2): SAVISQKPSRDICQRGTSLTIQCQVDSQVTMMFWYRQQPGQSLTLIATANQGSEATYESGFVIDKFPISRPNLTFSTLTVSNMSPEDSSIYLCSVEAGAENYGYTFGSGTRLTVV.